What follows are 13 T cell receptor beta chains derived from one specimen sequenced in a study of shared clonotypes between healthy human individuals. TCRdb keeps only in-frame clones here, not all; method: immunoSEQ multiplex PCR. The sample has more than 2 million clones; over 85% are singletons. CD8 cells classed as naive were CD45RO-negative and positively selected for CCR7, excluding terminally differentiated effector memory CD45RA+ cells. The sample consisted of naive CD8+ T cells sorted from blood. Source of these receptors: a man between 18 and 35 years old in good health.

This clone was seen only a few times. J is TRBJ1-4 and V is TRBV9; D is undetermined. Germline values: CDR1 SGDLS, CDR2 YYNGEE. The ends were cut back, 0 bases at V and 3 bases at J, with 9 bases in the middle. This CDR3 contains 15 residues. This CDR3 reads CASSVGRASNEKLFF. CDR3 coding DNA: TGTGCCAGCAGCGTAGGGAGGGCGTCTAATGAAAAACTGTTTTTT.

This chain uses TRBV6-5 with TRBJ2-7; 7 bases are shared with TRBD2. Trimming removed 4 bases from V and 2 bases from J; junction bases left unmatched: 11. The length of the CDR3 is 16 residues. Germline V lookup: CDR1 MNHEY, CDR2 SVGAGI. The chain's CDR3 is CASSSHPSGGAYEQYF. The CDR3 nucleotides are TGTGCCAGCAGTTCCCATCCTAGCGGAGGGGCCTACGAGCAGTACTTC.

This chain joins TRBV6-5 and TRBJ1-2; D call uncertain. The CDR3 sequence is 15 residues long. Trimming removed 0 bases from V and 6 bases from J, with 14 bases in between. Germline CDR1 MNHEY, CDR2 SVGAGI. The CDR3 spells CASSYSTVAGDGYTF. DNA of the CDR3: TGTGCCAGCAGTTACTCGACGGTTGCGGGTGATGGCTACACCTTC.

This chain connects TRBV2 to TRBJ2-7, with a tentative D call TRBD2 (5 bases). The CDR3 covers 13 residues. V lost 5 bases and J 3 bases, leaving 11 bases between the germline ends. Germline lookup yields CDR1 SNHLY and CDR2 FYNNEI. Here the CDR3 reads CASSPPAGYEQYF. The CDR3 DNA is TGTGCCAGCAGTCCCCCGGCGGGCTACGAGCAGTACTTC. The entire variable domain, with the rest obtained from reference TRBV2 and TRBJ2-7, is as follows: EPEVTQTPSHQVTQMGQEVILRCVPISNHLYFYWYRQILGQKVEFLVSFYNNEISEKSEIFDDQFSVERPDGSNFTLKIRSTKLEDSAMYFCASSPPAGYEQYFGPGTRLTVT.

CDR3 sequence reads: CASSIDRQVNTGELFF. DNA of the CDR3: TGTGCCAGTAGTATAGATCGGCAGGTGAACACCGGGGAGCTGTTTTTT. The V gene is TRBV19, the J gene TRBJ2-2; unclear D gene. The CDR3 loop spans 16 amino acids. Trimming left V 0 bases short and J 1 base short, with 9 bases between. Per germline, CDR1 LNHDA and CDR2 SQIVND (reference sequence).

This sequence joins TRBV5-1 and TRBJ2-7, with TRBD1 as a possible D gene (6 bases). CDR1 SGHRS and CDR2 YFSETQ come from the germline V gene. The CDR3 totals 17 residues. V lost 4 bases and J lost 5, with 25 bases in between. DNA for the CDR3: TGCGCCAGCAGCCTATGGCCGACCCGGGACATTACCCACGAGCAGTACTTC. Translation gives CASSLWPTRDITHEQYF. Full variable domain (rest looked up from reference TRBV5-1 and TRBJ2-7): KAGVTQTPRYLIKTRGQQVTLSCSPISGHRSVSWYQQTPGQGLQFLFEYFSETQRNKGNFPGRFSGRQFSNSRSEMNVSTLELGDSALYLCASSLWPTRDITHEQYFGPGTRLTVT.

The gene calls are TRBV5-6 and TRBJ2-1; no firm D call. Trimming removed 1 base from V and 2 bases from J, with 13 bases in between. CDR1 is SGHDT, CDR2 YYEEEE, per germline. The CDR3 has 16 residues. The CDR3 here is CASSLSRQNPYNEQFF. In nucleotides, the CDR3 is TGTGCCAGCAGCTTGAGCAGGCAGAATCCCTACAATGAGCAGTTCTTC.

The chain employs TRBV9 and TRBJ1-1, with D tentatively TRBD1 (5 bases). This CDR3 comprises 13 residues. Trimming stripped 4 bases from V and 6 bases from J, with 13 bases between. Germline V lookup: CDR1 SGDLS, CDR2 YYNGEE. The DNA for the CDR3 is TGTGCCAGCAGCCTCGACGGGGACGCTGAAGCTTTCTTT. Translation gives CASSLDGDAEAFF.

For this clone: The sample holds other DNA sequences that translate to the same CDR3. The J gene is TRBJ2-2, the V gene TRBV6-5; D gene unclear. There are 12 residues in the CDR3. V shed 2 bases and J shed 6 bases, with 4 bases lying between them. Germline CDR1 and CDR2: MNHEY and SVGAGI. CDR3 protein: CASSYSAGELFF. The CDR3 DNA sequence: TGTGCCAGCAGTTACAGCGCCGGGGAGCTGTTTTTT.

The chain uses TRBV30 and TRBJ2-3, with 9 nucleotides matching TRBD1. V gave up 1 base and J gave up 9 bases; unmatched junction bases: 8. CDR3 length equals 14 residues. CDR1 and CDR2 from the germline V gene are GTSNPN and SVGIG (reference sequence). The CDR3 DNA sequence: TGTGCCTGGAGTGCCGGACAGGGGAGGGAGACGCAGTATTTT. Translating it yields CAWSAGQGRETQYF.

The chain has TRBV30 and TRBJ2-3; D assignment may be TRBD1 or TRBD2 (5 bases each). The germline gives CDR1 GTSNPN, CDR2 SVGIG (reference sequence). This CDR3 is built from 14 residues. Trimming removed 0 bases from V and 6 bases from J, with 13 bases in between. In DNA form, the CDR3 reads TGTGCCTGGAGTGTCGGGGCAGGTTGGGATACGCAGTATTTT. It translates to CAWSVGAGWDTQYF.

In its sample, this clone was seen once. CDR3 sequence reads: CASSLGQGDNEQFF. Written as DNA, the CDR3 is TGCGCCAGCAGCCTCGGACAGGGCGACAATGAGCAGTTCTTC. This chain uses TRBV4-1 with TRBJ2-1; 8 nucleotides align to TRBD1. Unmatched junction bases numbered 4, after V lost 4 bases and J lost 5 bases. In germline, CDR1 is MGHRA, CDR2 YSYEKL. The CDR3 totals 14 residues.

The chain has TRBV4-3 and TRBJ2-3; D is undetermined. Trimming took 1 base from V and 1 from J, leaving 15 bases between them. The germline V gene has CDR1 LGHNA and CDR2 YSLEER. This CDR3 contains 17 residues. The CDR3 reads CASSQVRKDGRTDTQYF. The CDR3 coding sequence is TGCGCCAGCAGCCAAGTAAGGAAGGACGGCCGCACAGATACGCAGTATTTT.